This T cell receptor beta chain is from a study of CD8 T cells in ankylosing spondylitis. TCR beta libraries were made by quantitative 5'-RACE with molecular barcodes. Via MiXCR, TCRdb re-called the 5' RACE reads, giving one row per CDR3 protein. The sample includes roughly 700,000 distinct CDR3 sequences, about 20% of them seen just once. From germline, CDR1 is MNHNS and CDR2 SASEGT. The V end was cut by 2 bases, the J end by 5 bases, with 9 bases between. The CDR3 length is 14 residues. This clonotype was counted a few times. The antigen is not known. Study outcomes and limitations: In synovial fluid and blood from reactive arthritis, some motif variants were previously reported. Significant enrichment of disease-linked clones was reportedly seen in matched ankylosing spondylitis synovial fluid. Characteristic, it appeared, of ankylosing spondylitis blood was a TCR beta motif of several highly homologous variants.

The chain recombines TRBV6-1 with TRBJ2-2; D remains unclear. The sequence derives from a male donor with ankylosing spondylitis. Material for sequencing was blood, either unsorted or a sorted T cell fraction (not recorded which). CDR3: CASSESWRTGELFF. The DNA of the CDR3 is TGTGCCAGCAGTGAATCATGGCGGACCGGGGAGCTGTTTTTT.